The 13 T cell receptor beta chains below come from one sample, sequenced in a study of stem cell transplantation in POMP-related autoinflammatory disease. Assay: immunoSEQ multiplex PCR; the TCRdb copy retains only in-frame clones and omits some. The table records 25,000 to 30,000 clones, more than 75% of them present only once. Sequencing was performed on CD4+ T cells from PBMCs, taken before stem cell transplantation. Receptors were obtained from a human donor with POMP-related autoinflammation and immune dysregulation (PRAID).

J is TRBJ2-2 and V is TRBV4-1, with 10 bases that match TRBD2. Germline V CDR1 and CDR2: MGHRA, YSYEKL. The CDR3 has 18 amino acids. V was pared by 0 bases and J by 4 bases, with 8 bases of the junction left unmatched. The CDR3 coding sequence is TGCGCCAGCAGCCAAGATCCAGCGGGGGGGCCGGTCACCGGGGAGCTGTTTTTT. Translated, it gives CASSQDPAGGPVTGELFF.

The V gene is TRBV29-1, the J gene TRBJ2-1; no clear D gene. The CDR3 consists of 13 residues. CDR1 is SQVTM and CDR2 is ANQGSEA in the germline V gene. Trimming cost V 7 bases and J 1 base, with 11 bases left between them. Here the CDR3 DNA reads TGCAGCGGTATCGACGGATCCTACAATGAGCAGTTCTTC. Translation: CSGIDGSYNEQFF.

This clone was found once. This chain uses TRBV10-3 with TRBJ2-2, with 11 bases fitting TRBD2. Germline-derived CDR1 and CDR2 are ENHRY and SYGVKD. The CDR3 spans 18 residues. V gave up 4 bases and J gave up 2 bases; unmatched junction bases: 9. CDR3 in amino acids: CAISGTTTSGVNTGELFF. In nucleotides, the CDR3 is TGTGCCATCAGTGGGACGACGACTAGCGGGGTTAACACCGGGGAGCTGTTTTTT.

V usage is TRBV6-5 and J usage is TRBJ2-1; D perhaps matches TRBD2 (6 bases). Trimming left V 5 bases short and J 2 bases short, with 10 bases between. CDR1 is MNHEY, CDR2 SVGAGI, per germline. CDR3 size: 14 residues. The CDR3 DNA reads TGTGCCAGCAGTCGACTAGTAACCTACAATGAGCAGTTCTTC. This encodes CASSRLVTYNEQFF.

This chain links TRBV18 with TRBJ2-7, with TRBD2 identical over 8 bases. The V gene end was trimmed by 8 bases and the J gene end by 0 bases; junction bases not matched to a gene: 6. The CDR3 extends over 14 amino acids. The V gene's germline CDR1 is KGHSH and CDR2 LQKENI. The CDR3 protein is CASTLAGNSYEQYF. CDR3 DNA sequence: TGTGCCAGCACTTTAGCGGGAAACTCCTACGAGCAGTACTTC.

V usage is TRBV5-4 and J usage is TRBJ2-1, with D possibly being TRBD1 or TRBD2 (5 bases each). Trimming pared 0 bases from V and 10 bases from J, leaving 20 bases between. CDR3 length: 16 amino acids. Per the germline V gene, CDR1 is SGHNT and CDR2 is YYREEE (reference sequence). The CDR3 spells CASSLAVRDAGREQFF. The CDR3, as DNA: TGTGCCAGCAGCTTGGCCGTCCGGGACGCCGGTCGAGAGCAGTTCTTC.

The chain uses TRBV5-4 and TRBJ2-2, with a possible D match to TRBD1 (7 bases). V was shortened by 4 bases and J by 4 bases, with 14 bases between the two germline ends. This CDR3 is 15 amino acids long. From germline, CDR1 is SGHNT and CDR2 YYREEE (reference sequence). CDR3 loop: CASSGLQGITGELFF. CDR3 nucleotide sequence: TGTGCCAGCAGCGGACTACAGGGGATCACCGGGGAGCTGTTTTTT.

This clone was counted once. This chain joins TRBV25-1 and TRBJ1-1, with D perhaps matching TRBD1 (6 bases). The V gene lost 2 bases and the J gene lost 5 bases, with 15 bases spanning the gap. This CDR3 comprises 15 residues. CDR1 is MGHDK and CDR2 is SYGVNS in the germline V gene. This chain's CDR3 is CASSEIWGPGTEAFF. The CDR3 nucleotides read TGTGCCAGCAGTGAAATCTGGGGGCCGGGGACTGAAGCTTTCTTT. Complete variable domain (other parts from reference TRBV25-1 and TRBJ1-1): EADIYQTPRYLVIGTGKKITLECSQTMGHDKMYWYQQDPGMELHLIHYSYGVNSTEKGDLSSESTVSRIRTEHFPLTLESARPSHTSQYLCASSEIWGPGTEAFFGQGTRLTVV.

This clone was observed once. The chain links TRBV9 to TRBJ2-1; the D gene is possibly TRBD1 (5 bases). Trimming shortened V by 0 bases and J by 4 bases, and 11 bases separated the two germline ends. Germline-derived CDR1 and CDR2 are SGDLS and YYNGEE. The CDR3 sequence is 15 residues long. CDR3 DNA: TGTGCCAGCAGCGTAGCTGGGGCGGCTTACAATGAGCAGTTCTTC. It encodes CASSVAGAAYNEQFF.

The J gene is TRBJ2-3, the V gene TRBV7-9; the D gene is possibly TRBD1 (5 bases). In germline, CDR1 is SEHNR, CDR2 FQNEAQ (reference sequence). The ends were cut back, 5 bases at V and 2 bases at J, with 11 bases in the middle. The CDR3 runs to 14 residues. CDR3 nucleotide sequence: TGTGCCAGCAGCCTAGGGGTTCTCACAGATACGCAGTATTTT. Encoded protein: CASSLGVLTDTQYF.

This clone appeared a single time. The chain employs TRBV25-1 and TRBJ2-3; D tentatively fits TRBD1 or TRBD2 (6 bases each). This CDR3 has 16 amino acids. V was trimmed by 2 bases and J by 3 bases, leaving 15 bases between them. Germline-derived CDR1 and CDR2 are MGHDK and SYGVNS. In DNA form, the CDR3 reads TGTGCCAGCAGTGAAGGGGTCGGGGGCCAGACAGATACGCAGTATTTT. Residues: CASSEGVGGQTDTQYF.

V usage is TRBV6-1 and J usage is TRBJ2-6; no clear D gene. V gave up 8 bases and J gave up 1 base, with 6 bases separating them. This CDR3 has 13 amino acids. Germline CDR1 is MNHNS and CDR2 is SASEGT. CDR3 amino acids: CASGHSGANVLTF. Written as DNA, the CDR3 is TGTGCCAGCGGGCATTCTGGGGCCAACGTCCTGACTTTC.

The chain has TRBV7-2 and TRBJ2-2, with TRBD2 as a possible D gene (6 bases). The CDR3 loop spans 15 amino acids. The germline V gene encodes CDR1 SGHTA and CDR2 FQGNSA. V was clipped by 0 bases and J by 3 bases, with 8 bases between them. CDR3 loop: CASSLAGTYTGELFF. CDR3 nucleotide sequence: TGTGCCAGCAGCTTAGCCGGGACTTACACCGGGGAGCTGTTTTTT.